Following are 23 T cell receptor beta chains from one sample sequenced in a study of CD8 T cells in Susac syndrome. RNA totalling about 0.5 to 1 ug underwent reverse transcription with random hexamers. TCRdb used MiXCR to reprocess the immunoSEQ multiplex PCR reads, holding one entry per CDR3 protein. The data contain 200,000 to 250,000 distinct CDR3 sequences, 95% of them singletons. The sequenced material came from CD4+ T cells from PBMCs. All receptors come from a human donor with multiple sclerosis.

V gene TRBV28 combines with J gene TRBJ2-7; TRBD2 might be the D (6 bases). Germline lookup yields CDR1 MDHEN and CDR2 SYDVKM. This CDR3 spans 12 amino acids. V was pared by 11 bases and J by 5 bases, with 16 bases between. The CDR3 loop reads CAGGTSYDEQYF. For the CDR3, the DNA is TGTGCCGGAGGGACCTCCTACGACGAGCAGTACTTC.

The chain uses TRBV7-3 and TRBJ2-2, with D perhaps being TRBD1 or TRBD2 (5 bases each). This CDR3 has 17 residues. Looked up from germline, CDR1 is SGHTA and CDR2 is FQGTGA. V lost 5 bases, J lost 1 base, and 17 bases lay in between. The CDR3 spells CASSPYASGRNTGELFF. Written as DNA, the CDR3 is TGTGCCAGCAGCCCATATGCCTCGGGACGGAACACCGGGGAGCTGTTTTTT. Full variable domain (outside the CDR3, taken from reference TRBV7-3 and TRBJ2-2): GAGVSQTPSNKVTEKGKYVELRCDPISGHTALYWYRQSLGQGPEFLIYFQGTGAADDSGLPNDRFFAVRPEGSVSTLKIQRTERGDSAVYLCASSPYASGRNTGELFFGEGSRLTVL.

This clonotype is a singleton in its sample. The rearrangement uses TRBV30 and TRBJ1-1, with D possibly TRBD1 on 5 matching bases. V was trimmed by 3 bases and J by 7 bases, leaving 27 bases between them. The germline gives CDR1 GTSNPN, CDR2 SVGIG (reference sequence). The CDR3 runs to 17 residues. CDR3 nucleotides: TGTGCCTGGAGAGATCAGGAGGAGGGGAGACACTCCAGTGAAGCTTTCTTT. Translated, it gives CAWRDQEEGRHSSEAFF.

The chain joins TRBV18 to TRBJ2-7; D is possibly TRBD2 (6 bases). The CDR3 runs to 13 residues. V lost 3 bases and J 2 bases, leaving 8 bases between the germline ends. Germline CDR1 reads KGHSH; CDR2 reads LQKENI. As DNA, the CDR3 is TGTGCCAGCTCACCCCGGGAGACCTACGAGCAGTACTTC. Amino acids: CASSPRETYEQYF.

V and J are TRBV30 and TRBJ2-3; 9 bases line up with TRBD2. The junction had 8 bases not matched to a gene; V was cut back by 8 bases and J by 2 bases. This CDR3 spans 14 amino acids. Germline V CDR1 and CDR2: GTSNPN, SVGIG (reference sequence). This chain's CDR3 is CALEGTSYTDTQYF. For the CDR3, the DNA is TGTGCCCTCGAAGGGACTAGCTACACAGATACGCAGTATTTT. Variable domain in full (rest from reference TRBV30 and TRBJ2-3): SQTIHQWPATLVQPVGSPLSLECTVEGTSNPNLYWYRQAAGRGLQLLFYSVGIGQISSEVPQNLSASRPQDRQFILSSKKLLLSDSGFYLCALEGTSYTDTQYFGPGTRLTVL.

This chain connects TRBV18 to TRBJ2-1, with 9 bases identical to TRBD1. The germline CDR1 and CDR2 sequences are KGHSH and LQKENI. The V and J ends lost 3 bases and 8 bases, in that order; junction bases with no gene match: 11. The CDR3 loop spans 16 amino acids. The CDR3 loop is CASSPPKGQGRDEQFF. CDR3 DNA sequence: TGTGCCAGCTCACCTCCTAAGGGACAGGGACGCGATGAGCAGTTCTTC.

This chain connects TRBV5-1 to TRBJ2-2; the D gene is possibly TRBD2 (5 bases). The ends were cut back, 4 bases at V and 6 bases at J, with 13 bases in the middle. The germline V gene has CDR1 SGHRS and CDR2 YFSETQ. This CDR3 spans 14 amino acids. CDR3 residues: CASSKELRAGELFF. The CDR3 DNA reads TGCGCCAGCAGCAAAGAGTTGAGGGCCGGGGAGCTGTTTTTT. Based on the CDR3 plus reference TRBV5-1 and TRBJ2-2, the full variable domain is KAGVTQTPRYLIKTRGQQVTLSCSPISGHRSVSWYQQTPGQGLQFLFEYFSETQRNKGNFPGRFSGRQFSNSRSEMNVSTLELGDSALYLCASSKELRAGELFFGEGSRLTVL.

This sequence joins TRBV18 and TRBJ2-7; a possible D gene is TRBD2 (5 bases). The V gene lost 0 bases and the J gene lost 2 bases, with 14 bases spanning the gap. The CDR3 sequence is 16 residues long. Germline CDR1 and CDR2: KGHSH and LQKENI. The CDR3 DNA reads TGTGCCAGCTCACCACCGGGGAGACTCTCGACCTACGAGCAGTACTTC. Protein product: CASSPPGRLSTYEQYF.

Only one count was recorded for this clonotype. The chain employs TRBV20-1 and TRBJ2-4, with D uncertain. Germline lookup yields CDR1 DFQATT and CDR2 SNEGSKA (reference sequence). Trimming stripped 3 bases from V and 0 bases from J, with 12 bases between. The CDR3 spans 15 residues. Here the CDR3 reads CSASTDLLAKNIQYF. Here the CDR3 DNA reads TGCAGTGCTAGTACGGACCTATTAGCCAAAAACATTCAGTACTTC.

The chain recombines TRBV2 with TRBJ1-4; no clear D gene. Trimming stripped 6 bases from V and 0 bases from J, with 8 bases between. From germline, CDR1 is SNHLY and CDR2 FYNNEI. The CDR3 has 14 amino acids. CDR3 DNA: TGTGCCAGCAGAAGAGGAACAACTAATGAAAAACTGTTTTTT. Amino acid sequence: CASRRGTTNEKLFF.

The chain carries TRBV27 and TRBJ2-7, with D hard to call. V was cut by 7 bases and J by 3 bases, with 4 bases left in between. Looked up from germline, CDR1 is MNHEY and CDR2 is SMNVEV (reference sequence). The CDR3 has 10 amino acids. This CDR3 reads CASTFYEQYF. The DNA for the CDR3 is TGTGCCAGCACTTTCTACGAGCAGTACTTC.

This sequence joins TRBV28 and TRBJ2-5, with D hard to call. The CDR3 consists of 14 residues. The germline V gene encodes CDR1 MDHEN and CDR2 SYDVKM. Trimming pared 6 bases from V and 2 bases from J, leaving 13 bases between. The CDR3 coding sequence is TGTGCCAGCAGCAGCCCCTATACTCAAGAGACCCAGTACTTC. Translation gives CASSSPYTQETQYF.

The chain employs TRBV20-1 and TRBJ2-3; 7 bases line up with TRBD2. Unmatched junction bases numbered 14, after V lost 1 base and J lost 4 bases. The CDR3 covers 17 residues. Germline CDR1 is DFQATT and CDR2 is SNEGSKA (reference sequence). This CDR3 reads CSARVRLTSRGPDTQYF. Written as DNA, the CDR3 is TGCAGTGCTAGAGTGCGCCTGACTAGCAGAGGGCCAGATACGCAGTATTTT.

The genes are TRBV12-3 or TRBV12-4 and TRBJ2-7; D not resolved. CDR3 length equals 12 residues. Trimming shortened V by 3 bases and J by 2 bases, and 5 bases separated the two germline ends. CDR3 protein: CASSFATYEQYF. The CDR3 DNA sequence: TGTGCCAGCAGTTTTGCGACCTACGAGCAGTACTTC.

In DNA form, the CDR3 reads TGCAGTGCCAGTTTACAGGTACCGAACACTGAAGCTTTCTTT. It yields the protein CSASLQVPNTEAFF. This chain connects TRBV20-1 to TRBJ1-1, with D tentatively TRBD1 (5 bases). V was shortened by 6 bases and J by 1 base, with 15 bases between the two germline ends. The CDR3 consists of 14 residues. Germline assignment: CDR1 DFQATT and CDR2 SNEGSKA (reference sequence).

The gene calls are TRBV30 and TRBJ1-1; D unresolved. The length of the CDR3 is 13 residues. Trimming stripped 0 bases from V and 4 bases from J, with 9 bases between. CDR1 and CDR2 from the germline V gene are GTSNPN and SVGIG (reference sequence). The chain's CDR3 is CAWSVRMGTEAFF. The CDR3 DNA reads TGTGCCTGGAGTGTACGGATGGGCACTGAAGCTTTCTTT. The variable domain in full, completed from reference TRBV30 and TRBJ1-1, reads SQTIHQWPATLVQPVGSPLSLECTVEGTSNPNLYWYRQAAGRGLQLLFYSVGIGQISSEVPQNLSASRPQDRQFILSSKKLLLSDSGFYLCAWSVRMGTEAFFGQGTRLTVV.

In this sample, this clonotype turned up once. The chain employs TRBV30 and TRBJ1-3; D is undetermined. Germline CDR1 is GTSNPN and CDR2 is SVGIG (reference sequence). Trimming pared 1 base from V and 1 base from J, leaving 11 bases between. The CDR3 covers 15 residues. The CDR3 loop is CAWSEGSLSGNTIYF. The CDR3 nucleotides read TGTGCCTGGAGTGAAGGGTCTTTGTCTGGAAACACCATATATTTT.

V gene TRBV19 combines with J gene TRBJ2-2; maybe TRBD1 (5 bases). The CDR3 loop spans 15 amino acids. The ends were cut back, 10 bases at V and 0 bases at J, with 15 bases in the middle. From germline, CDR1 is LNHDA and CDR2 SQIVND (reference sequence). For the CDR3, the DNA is TGTGCCACTCGCGACAGTCCCCCGAACACCGGGGAGCTGTTTTTT. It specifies CATRDSPPNTGELFF.

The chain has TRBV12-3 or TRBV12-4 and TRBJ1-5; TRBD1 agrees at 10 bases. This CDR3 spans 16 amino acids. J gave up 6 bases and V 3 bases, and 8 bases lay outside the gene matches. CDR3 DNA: TGTGCCAGCAGTTTTGGGGACAGGGGTGGGGCTCAGCCCCAGCATTTT. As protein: CASSFGDRGGAQPQHF.

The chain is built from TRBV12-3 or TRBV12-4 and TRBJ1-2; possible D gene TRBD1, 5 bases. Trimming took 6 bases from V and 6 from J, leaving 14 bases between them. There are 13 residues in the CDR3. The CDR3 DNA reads TGTGCCAGCAGCGTTGCCAGGGCGGATGGCTACACCTTC. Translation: CASSVARADGYTF.

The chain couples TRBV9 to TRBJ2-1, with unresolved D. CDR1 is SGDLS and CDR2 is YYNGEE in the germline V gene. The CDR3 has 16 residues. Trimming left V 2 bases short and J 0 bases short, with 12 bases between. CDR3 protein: CASSVSLVSSYNEQFF. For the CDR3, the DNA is TGTGCCAGCAGCGTCTCCCTAGTTAGCTCCTACAATGAGCAGTTCTTC.

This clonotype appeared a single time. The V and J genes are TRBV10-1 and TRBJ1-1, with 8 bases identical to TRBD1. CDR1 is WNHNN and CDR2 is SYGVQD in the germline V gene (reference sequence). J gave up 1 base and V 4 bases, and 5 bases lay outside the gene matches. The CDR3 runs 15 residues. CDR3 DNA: TGCGCCAGCAGTGGGACCGGGACAGGGAACACTGAAGCTTTCTTT. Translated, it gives CASSGTGTGNTEAFF.

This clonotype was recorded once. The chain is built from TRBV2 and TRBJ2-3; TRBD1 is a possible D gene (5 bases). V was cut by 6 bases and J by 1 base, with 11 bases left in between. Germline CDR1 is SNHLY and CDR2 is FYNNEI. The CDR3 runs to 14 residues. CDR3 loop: CASRESRGTDTQYF. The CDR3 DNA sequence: TGTGCCAGCAGGGAATCCAGGGGCACAGATACGCAGTATTTT.